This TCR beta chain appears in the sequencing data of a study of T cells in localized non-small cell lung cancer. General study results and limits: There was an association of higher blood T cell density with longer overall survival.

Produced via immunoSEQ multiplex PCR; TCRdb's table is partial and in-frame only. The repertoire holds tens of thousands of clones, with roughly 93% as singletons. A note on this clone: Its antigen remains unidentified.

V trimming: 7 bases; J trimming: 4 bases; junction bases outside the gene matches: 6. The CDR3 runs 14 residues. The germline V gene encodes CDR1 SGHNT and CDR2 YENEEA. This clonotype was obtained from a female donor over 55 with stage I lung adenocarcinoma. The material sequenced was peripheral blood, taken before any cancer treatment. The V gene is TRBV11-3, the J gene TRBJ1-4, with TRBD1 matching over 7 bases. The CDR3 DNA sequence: TGTGCCAGCAAAGGGGGACAGCTTAATGAAAAACTGTTTTTT. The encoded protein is CASKGGQLNEKLFF.